This TCR beta chain was observed in a study of shared clonotypes between healthy human individuals. Study observations and caveats: Several donors showed sharing of approximately 5% of naive CD4 clonotypes. The study's rarefaction showed incomplete sorted-subset sequencing despite large depth.

TCRdb keeps only in-frame clones here, not all; method: immunoSEQ multiplex PCR. The data hold around 940,000 clones, with about 80% observed a single time. A note on this clone: Its antigen is unknown.

Germline lookup yields CDR1 MDHEN and CDR2 SYDVKM. This CDR3 region has 17 residues. The V gene lost 7 bases and the J gene lost 5 bases, with 26 bases spanning the gap. The receptor comes from a man aged 18 to 30 in good health. The rearrangement links TRBV28 to TRBJ1-2; a possible D gene is TRBD1 (6 bases). Sequenced material: memory CD4+ T cells sorted from blood. The subset was: CD45RA-negative fraction. CDR3: CASTKRTVLPLIYGYTF. The CDR3 DNA reads as TGTGCCAGCACTAAACGGACAGTCCTTCCCCTTATTTATGGCTACACCTTC.